Listed below are T cell receptor beta chains from one sample, sequenced in a study of cytomegalovirus exposure and HLA in healthy donors. The method was immunoSEQ multiplex PCR; TCRdb's version includes in-frame clones alone and lacks a portion of them. Here the sample spans approximately 97,000 clones, 70% to 90% being singletons. The material sequenced was PBMCs. The receptors derive from a man aged 35 to 55 in good health and CMV-seronegative. Both conserved end residues are part of each CDR3. Fields, in order: V gene, clone size, J gene, D gene, CDR3 protein, CDR3 DNA. The D gene is left open where the match is weak. Where a row states a size, it is once, few, many or the class of an expanded clone; other rows omit it.

>TRBV14|-|TRBJ2-7|-
CASKHRYSYEQYF
TGTGCCAGCAAGCACCGTTACTCCTACGAGCAGTACTTC
>TRBV6-5|-|TRBJ2-1|TRBD2
CASKDTGGNYNEQFF
TGTGCCAGCAAGGACACGGGGGGGAACTACAATGAGCAGTTCTTC
>TRBV7-2|-|TRBJ2-7|-
CASSFETGPYEQYF
TGTGCCAGCAGCTTCGAGACAGGCCCCTACGAGCAGTACTTC
>TRBV7-9|-|TRBJ2-2|-
CASSLVGVSDTGELFF
TGTGCCAGCAGCTTAGTAGGGGTGTCGGACACCGGGGAGCTGTTTTTT
>TRBV7-3|-|TRBJ2-7|TRBD2
CASSSQPGGTYEQYF
TGTGCCAGCAGCTCCCAACCCGGGGGGACCTACGAGCAGTACTTC
>TRBV6-5|-|TRBJ1-6|-
CASSRGRDSPLHF
TGTGCCAGCAGTAGGGGGAGGGATTCACCCCTCCACTTT
>TRBV4-2|-|TRBJ2-5|-
CASSQSSVRGAQETQYF
TGTGCCAGCAGCCAAAGCAGCGTCAGGGGGGCCCAAGAGACCCAGTACTTC
>TRBV11-2|-|TRBJ1-1|TRBD1
CASSLTGIAEAFF
TGTGCCAGCAGCCTGACAGGGATCGCTGAAGCTTTCTTT
>TRBV12-5|-|TRBJ1-2|TRBD1
CASGLGQGAGGYTF
TGTGCTAGTGGTTTGGGACAGGGGGCGGGAGGCTACACCTTC
>TRBV5-1|-|TRBJ2-7|TRBD1
CASREGQGGVDEQYF
TGCGCCAGCAGGGAGGGACAGGGTGGCGTCGACGAGCAGTACTTC
>TRBV18|-|TRBJ2-1|-
CASSLTSSNEQFF
TGTGCCAGCTCACTAACTAGTAGCAATGAGCAGTTCTTC
>TRBV9|-|TRBJ2-7|TRBD2
CASSAPPGRLAGEEQYF
TGTGCCAGCAGCGCTCCACCAGGGAGACTAGCGGGGGAAGAGCAGTACTTC
>TRBV7-2|-|TRBJ1-3|-
CASSPTYSGNTIYF
TGTGCCAGCAGCCCAACATACTCTGGAAACACCATATATTTT
>TRBV9|few|TRBJ2-3|TRBD2
CASSAGAGLASSTDTQYF
TGTGCCAGCAGCGCAGGCGCGGGACTAGCGTCTAGCACAGATACGCAGTATTTT
>TRBV5-1|-|TRBJ1-2|-
CASSRGTTDYPYGYTF
TGCGCCAGCAGCAGGGGGACAACGGATTACCCCTATGGCTACACCTTC
>TRBV5-1|-|TRBJ2-3|TRBD2
CASSLVGGGGPDTQYF
TGCGCCAGCAGCTTGGTCGGGGGGGGTGGTCCAGATACGCAGTATTTT
>TRBV13|-|TRBJ1-5|-
CARTPGRSRGISSNQPQHF
TGTGCCAGGACCCCGGGTCGGTCGCGGGGAATTAGTAGCAATCAGCCCCAGCATTTT
>TRBV9|-|TRBJ2-1|-
CASSQTYNEQFF
TGTGCCAGCAGCCAGACTTACAATGAGCAGTTCTTC
>TRBV5-8|-|TRBJ1-2|TRBD1
CASSFPTGTYDVRYTF
TGTGCCAGCAGCTTCCCGACAGGGACGTATGATGTGCGCTACACCTTC
>TRBV11-2|-|TRBJ1-4|TRBD1
CASTRTGRNEKLFF
TGTGCCAGCACCAGGACAGGCCGTAATGAAAAACTGTTTTTT
>TRBV19|-|TRBJ1-1|TRBD1
CASSAWTGQNTEAFF
TGTGCCAGTAGTGCCTGGACAGGGCAGAACACTGAAGCTTTCTTT
>TRBV9|-|TRBJ2-1|TRBD1
CASSAADRSYNEQFF
TGTGCCAGCAGCGCGGCGGACAGGAGTTACAATGAGCAGTTCTTC
>TRBV11-1|-|TRBJ1-1|-
CASSEGGQRMNTEAFF
TGTGCCAGCAGCGAGGGCGGACAGCGTATGAACACTGAAGCTTTCTTT
>TRBV4-2|-|TRBJ2-7|-
CASSQDIGDSYSYEQYF
TGTGCCAGCAGCCAAGATATCGGAGACTCATACTCCTACGAGCAGTACTTC
>TRBV7-8|-|TRBJ1-2|-
CASSDSVREEYGYTF
TGTGCCAGCAGCGATTCGGTCAGGGAGGAGTATGGCTACACCTTC
>TRBV2|-|TRBJ1-1|TRBD1
CASSAPAGGWTEAFF
TGTGCCAGCAGTGCTCCGGCAGGGGGATGGACTGAAGCTTTCTTT
>TRBV9|-|TRBJ2-2|TRBD2
CASSAYSGANTGELFF
TGTGCCAGCAGCGCTTATAGCGGGGCGAACACCGGGGAGCTGTTTTTT
>TRBV14|-|TRBJ1-2|-
CASSPNAASHGYTF
TGTGCCAGCAGCCCTAATGCGGCCTCCCATGGCTACACCTTC
>TRBV7-2|few|TRBJ2-3|TRBD2
CASSLAPQLAGGRDTQYF
TGTGCCAGCAGCTTAGCCCCCCAACTAGCGGGGGGGAGGGATACGCAGTATTTT
>TRBV28|few|TRBJ1-3|-
CASSLQTNSGNTIYF
TGTGCCAGCAGTTTACAGACAAATTCTGGAAACACCATATATTTT
>TRBV6-1|-|TRBJ2-3|-
CASSEPWGGATDTQYF
TGTGCCAGCAGTGAACCCTGGGGGGGGGCCACAGATACGCAGTATTTT
>TRBV7-9|-|TRBJ1-6|-
CASSSSSAGLGSPLHF
TGTGCCAGCAGCTCCTCGTCTGCAGGGTTAGGTTCACCCCTCCACTTT
>TRBV5-1|-|TRBJ2-1|-
CASSLGNREGGYNEQFF
TGCGCCAGCAGCTTGGGGAACAGGGAGGGGGGCTACAATGAGCAGTTCTTC
>TRBV28|few|TRBJ2-1|TRBD2
CASKLPGGNEQFF
TGTGCCAGCAAATTGCCGGGGGGGAATGAGCAGTTCTTC
>TRBV9|-|TRBJ1-2|TRBD1
CASSDRTGGGYGYTF
TGTGCCAGCAGCGACAGGACAGGGGGCGGCTATGGCTACACCTTT
>TRBV5-6|medium-sized|TRBJ1-1|-
CASSLGRGTEAFF
TGTGCCAGCAGCTTGGGAAGGGGCACTGAAGCTTTCTTT
>TRBV5-1|-|TRBJ2-7|-
CASSLDGIGVKWDEQYF
TGCGCCAGCAGCTTGGATGGTATAGGGGTAAAGTGGGACGAGCAGTACTTC
>TRBV19|-|TRBJ2-3|-
CASKKLGQGRADTQYF
TGTGCCAGTAAAAAGTTGGGGCAGGGGCGAGCAGATACGCAGTATTTT
>TRBV11-1|-|TRBJ2-1|-
CASSGGAHNEQFF
TGTGCCAGCAGCGGGGGGGCACACAATGAGCAGTTCTTC
>TRBV5-6|once|TRBJ2-7|TRBD1
CASSFLGQDPRYEQYF
TGTGCCAGCAGCTTCCTAGGACAGGATCCCCGATACGAGCAGTACTTC
>TRBV27|-|TRBJ2-5|TRBD2
CASSQSAGSETQYF
TGTGCCAGCAGCCAATCAGCGGGGTCTGAGACCCAGTACTTC
>TRBV9|-|TRBJ2-1|TRBD2
CASSVGSGGANEQFF
TGTGCCAGCAGCGTAGGTAGCGGGGGGGCAAATGAGCAGTTCTTC
>TRBV5-1|medium-sized|TRBJ2-7|TRBD2
CASSFSGGTYEQYF
TGCGCCAGCAGCTTCTCGGGGGGGACTTACGAGCAGTACTTC
>TRBV6-6|-|TRBJ1-5|-
CASSYSGKGGDQPQHF
TGTGCCAGCAGTTACTCGGGAAAAGGGGGGGATCAGCCCCAGCATTTT
>TRBV29-1|-|TRBJ2-5|-
CSGQGGETQYF
TGCAGCGGACAGGGAGGAGAGACCCAGTACTTC
>TRBV15|once|TRBJ2-6|TRBD2
CATSRDVGGKVSGANVLTF
TGTGCCACCAGCAGAGATGTCGGGGGGAAAGTCTCTGGGGCCAACGTCCTGACTTTC
>TRBV18|-|TRBJ1-2|-
CASSPPALSNYGYTF
TGTGCCAGCTCACCACCGGCCCTTTCTAACTATGGCTACACCTTC
>TRBV30|-|TRBJ2-1|-
CAWTLGQYNEQFF
TGTGCCTGGACCCTTGGACAGTACAATGAGCAGTTCTTC
>TRBV15|-|TRBJ2-7|TRBD1
CATSREQGGSYEQYF
TGTGCCACCAGCAGAGAACAGGGGGGTAGCTACGAGCAGTACTTC
>TRBV6-5|-|TRBJ1-1|-
CASSADRPNTEAFF
TGTGCCAGCAGCGCCGACAGGCCCAACACTGAAGCTTTCTTT
>TRBV6-5|medium-sized|TRBJ1-6|-
CASRPDGSNSPLHF
TGTGCCAGCAGACCCGACGGGAGTAATTCACCCCTCCACTTT
>TRBV2|-|TRBJ1-5|-
CASTESREGQPQHF
TGTGCCAGCACCGAGAGCCGGGAGGGTCAGCCCCAGCATTTT
>TRBV13|few|TRBJ2-5|TRBD1
CASAGTGGLETQYF
TGTGCCAGCGCTGGGACAGGGGGTTTAGAGACCCAGTACTTC
>TRBV18|-|TRBJ2-7|TRBD2
CASSHTVAGGSYEQYF
TGTGCCAGCTCCCACACCGTCGCGGGGGGCTCCTACGAGCAGTACTTC
>TRBV5-6|-|TRBJ1-2|-
CASSLETAVANYGYTF
TGTGCCAGCAGCTTGGAAACGGCGGTAGCTAACTATGGCTACACCTTC
>TRBV7-7|-|TRBJ2-1|-
CASSLDYYNEQFF
TGTGCTAGCAGCTTGGACTATTACAATGAGCAGTTCTTC
>TRBV7-9|-|TRBJ2-7|TRBD1
CASSLGQLAYEQYF
TGTGCCAGCAGCCTGGGACAGCTCGCCTACGAGCAGTACTTC